This TCR beta chain emerged from a study of blood T cell repertoires in COVID-19. The V and J ends lost 3 bases and 0 bases respectively, with 6 bases between them. Germline values: CDR1 SEHNR, CDR2 FQNEAQ (reference sequence). This CDR3 contains 14 residues. TCRdb's copy holds only in-frame clones and misses some; the assay was immunoSEQ multiplex PCR. The sample records roughly 140,000 clones, roughly 90% being singletons. Material: PBMCs or T cells enriched from blood (not recorded which). This TCR came from a woman in her 30s with acute COVID-19. V is TRBV7-9 and J is TRBJ1-5; D is unclear. CDR3 bases: TGTGCCAGCAGCTTGACTAATAGCAATCAGCCCCAGCATTTT. This encodes CASSLTNSNQPQHF. Full variable domain (missing parts from reference TRBV7-9 and TRBJ1-5): DTGVSQNPRHKITKRGQNVTFRCDPISEHNRLYWYRQTLGQGPEFLTYFQNEAQLEKSRLLSDRFSAERPKGSFSTLEIQRTEQGDSAMYLCASSLTNSNQPQHFGDGTRLSIL.